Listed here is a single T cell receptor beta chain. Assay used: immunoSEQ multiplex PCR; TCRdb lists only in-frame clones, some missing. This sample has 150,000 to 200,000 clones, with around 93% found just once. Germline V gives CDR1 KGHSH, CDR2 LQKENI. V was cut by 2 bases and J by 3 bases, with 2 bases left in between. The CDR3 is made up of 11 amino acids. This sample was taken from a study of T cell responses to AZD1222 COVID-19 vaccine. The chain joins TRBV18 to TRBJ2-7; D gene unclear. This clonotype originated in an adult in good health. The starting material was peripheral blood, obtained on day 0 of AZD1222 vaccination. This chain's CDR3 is CASSPDYEQYF. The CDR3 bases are TGTGCCAGCTCACCAGACTACGAGCAGTACTTC. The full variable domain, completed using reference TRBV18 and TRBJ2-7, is NAGVMQNPRHLVRRRGQEARLRCSPMKGHSHVYWYRQLPEEGLKFMVYLQKENIIDESGMPKERFSAEFPKEGPSILRIQQVVRGDSAAYFCASSPDYEQYFGPGTRLTVT.